Following are 20 T cell receptor beta chains from one sample sequenced in a study of human T cells and chemical hapten exposure (dated by TCRdb to 2020 to 2023). The sample's time point label, decoded: patch test 1, 2 weeks after DPC sensitization. This specimen's treatment or condition label, per the study, means: therapeutic diphenylcyclopropenone sensitization with weekly scalp DPC. The library was prepared using RACE. Sequencer: NextSeq 500. TCRdb reprocessed the public reads (quality trimming at Q25 with fastp, clone calling with MiXCR) and kept in-frame beta chains. Identical CDR3 protein sequences are pooled into one entry, listed with their most common genes and DNA. The table for this sample lists about 120,000 distinct CDR3 sequences; roughly 12% of them were counted only once. About 1.4% of the sample is in the top ten clones. Sequencing used whole blood, obtained in connection with sensitization to the hapten diphenylcyclopropenone (DPC). The receptor set was obtained from a woman in her 50s with alopecia areata. Some clones in this sample may be carry-over from other donors' samples.

The sample holds a few counts of this clonotype. V is TRBV7-9 and J is TRBJ2-5; 10 nucleotides align to TRBD2. Per germline, CDR1 SEHNR and CDR2 FQNEAQ (reference sequence). With 5 bases clipped from V and 2 bases from J, the junction kept 5 bases outside the gene matches. The CDR3 extends over 15 amino acids. For the CDR3, the DNA is TGTGCCAGCAGCCGCCGGACTAGCGGTCAAGAGACCCAGTACTTC. Translated, it gives CASSRRTSGQETQYF.

This clonotype was observed at least ten times. The genes are TRBV21-1 and TRBJ1-3. TRBV21-1 is assigned pseudogene status. This CDR3 is 15 amino acids long. The CDR3 coding sequence is TGTGCCAGCAAGACGAACTGTACCTTTGGAAACACCATATATTTT. Its translation is CASKTNCTFGNTIYF.

This clonotype was detected only a few times. The rearrangement joins TRBV20-1 to TRBJ2-1; 8 bases align to TRBD1. V lost 2 bases, J lost 6 bases, and 6 bases stayed unmatched. Germline loops: CDR1 DFQATT, CDR2 SNEGSKA (reference sequence). CDR3 size: 14 residues. CDR3 sequence reads: CSARSQTGVNEQFF. The CDR3 DNA reads as TGCAGTGCTAGATCCCAGACAGGGGTCAATGAGCAGTTCTTC.

This clonotype was seen only a few times. The V and J genes are TRBV12-3 or TRBV12-4 and TRBJ1-3; D perhaps matches TRBD1 (5 bases). Trimming cost V 3 bases and J 4 bases, with 10 bases left between them. This CDR3 region has 14 residues. The CDR3 protein is CASSFPGGGNTIYF. Written as DNA, the CDR3 is TGTGCCAGCAGTTTTCCCGGGGGGGGAAACACCATATATTTT.

This clonotype has more than one count but fewer than ten. V usage is TRBV29-1 and J usage is TRBJ2-2; D might be TRBD1 or TRBD2, each matching 6 bases. CDR1 and CDR2 from the germline V gene are SQVTM and ANQGSEA. V lost 7 bases, J lost 4 bases, and 16 bases lay in between. This CDR3 spans 14 amino acids. CDR3 in amino acids: CSAKTGAGTGELFF. CDR3 nucleotides: TGCAGCGCTAAGACGGGGGCGGGCACCGGGGAGCTGTTTTTT.

This rearrangement joins TRBV20-1 to TRBJ2-1, with 10 bases identical to TRBD1. Germline V CDR1 and CDR2: DFQATT, SNEGSKA (reference sequence). V shed 3 bases, J shed 5 bases, and the junction held 7 bases outside the gene matches. The CDR3 length is 15 residues. The CDR3 sequence: CSASPGQGTNNEQFF. In nucleotides, the CDR3 is TGCAGTGCTAGCCCGGGACAGGGGACGAACAATGAGCAGTTCTTC.

This clonotype showed up many times. V is TRBV6-2 or TRBV6-3 and J is TRBJ2-2; D may be TRBD1 or TRBD2 (7 bases each). Germline loops: CDR1 MNHEY, CDR2 SVGEGT. The germline V and J ends were trimmed by 6 bases and 6 bases, with 17 bases remaining between them. The CDR3 has 15 amino acids. The CDR3: CASSLRQGGSGELFF. CDR3 in DNA: TGTGCCAGCAGCTTAAGACAGGGAGGGTCCGGGGAGCTGTTTTTT.

This clonotype was found many times. The genes are TRBV28 and TRBJ2-2; D is uncertain. Trimming removed 7 bases from V and 6 bases from J, with 6 bases in between. The germline CDR1 and CDR2 sequences are MDHEN and SYDVKM. The CDR3 has 11 residues. In DNA form, the CDR3 reads TGTGCCAGCATTTCCCCCGGGGAGCTGTTTTTT. Its translation: CASISPGELFF.

The genes are TRBV6-1 and TRBJ1-1; no definite D call. This CDR3 is built from 13 residues. Per germline, CDR1 MNHNS and CDR2 SASEGT. The germline V and J ends were trimmed by 4 bases and 7 bases, with 13 bases remaining between them. The DNA of the CDR3 is TGTGCCAGCAGTGGACTGGAAAGAATTGAAGCTTTCTTT. It translates to CASSGLERIEAFF.

This clonotype turned up a few times. The chain has TRBV5-7 and TRBJ1-5; tentatively, D is TRBD1 (6 bases). TRBV5-7 is marked as an open reading frame, function uncertain. V was pared by 4 bases and J by 3 bases, with 17 bases between. The CDR3 contains 16 residues. The CDR3 DNA sequence: TGTGCCAGCAGCCTGGGGGCGGACGTGATCAATCAGCCCCAGCATTTT. Translation: CASSLGADVINQPQHF.

In this sample, this clonotype turned up a few times. The genes are TRBV11-2 and TRBJ2-5; TRBD1 matches at 10 bases. Germline-derived CDR1 and CDR2 are SGHAT and FQNNGV. V lost 5 bases, J lost 6 bases, and 6 bases stayed unmatched. The CDR3 extends over 14 amino acids. CDR3 DNA: TGTGCCAGCAGCCCCCAGGACAGGGGGAAGACCCAGTACTTC. It yields the protein CASSPQDRGKTQYF.

In this sample, this clonotype turned up many times. V is TRBV28 and J is TRBJ1-2, with TRBD1 identical over 10 bases. The CDR3 has 15 amino acids. Germline values: CDR1 MDHEN, CDR2 SYDVKM. The trim removed 8 bases at V and 12 bases at J, leaving 18 bases unmatched. CDR3 loop: CASPSPTGTGDRDTF. CDR3 bases: TGTGCCAGCCCCTCGCCTACCGGGACAGGGGACCGGGACACCTTC.

V and J are TRBV19 and TRBJ2-3; 7 bases match TRBD1. Germline-derived CDR1 and CDR2 are LNHDA and SQIVND (reference sequence). The CDR3 loop spans 13 amino acids. The junction had 5 bases not matched to a gene; V was cut back by 5 bases and J by 6 bases. The CDR3 is CASSARGLDTQYF. In DNA, the CDR3 is TGTGCCAGTAGTGCGAGGGGGCTGGATACGCAGTATTTT.

This clonotype was detected only a few times. The chain couples TRBV2 to TRBJ2-2; D is unresolved. The V end lost 11 bases, the J end lost 0 bases, and 16 bases lay between the germline ends. This CDR3 has 15 residues. Germline assignment: CDR1 SNHLY and CDR2 FYNNEI. The CDR3 spells CAGQPQTSNTGELFF. DNA of the CDR3: TGTGCCGGCCAGCCCCAGACATCGAACACCGGGGAGCTGTTTTTT.

At least ten counts were recorded for this clonotype. The rearrangement links TRBV7-9 to TRBJ1-1; D not certain. V was clipped by 1 base and J by 7 bases, with 7 bases between them. Germline values: CDR1 SEHNR, CDR2 FQNEAQ (reference sequence). The CDR3 spans 12 residues. The chain's CDR3 is CASSLENREAFF. The CDR3 region has the DNA TGTGCCAGCAGCTTAGAAAACCGTGAAGCTTTCTTT.

This clonotype was seen a few times. The chain has TRBV20-1 and TRBJ2-5; possible D gene TRBD1, 6 bases. V lost 5 bases and J 3 bases, leaving 13 bases between the germline ends. The length of the CDR3 is 13 residues. Germline CDR1 is DFQATT and CDR2 is SNEGSKA (reference sequence). In DNA, the CDR3 is TGCAGTGCTCCCCGGGCAGGGGAAGAGACCCAGTACTTC. The encoded protein is CSAPRAGEETQYF.

This clonotype was observed a handful of times. The rearrangement uses TRBV4-2 and TRBJ2-4, with D perhaps matching TRBD2 (6 bases). V was cut by 3 bases and J by 1 base, with 10 bases left in between. Germline V CDR1 and CDR2: LGHNA, YNFKEQ. CDR3 length: 15 amino acids. CDR3 nucleotides: TGTGCCAGCAGCCAGGGAGGCGCCGCCAAAAACATTCAGTACTTC. It yields the protein CASSQGGAAKNIQYF.

J is TRBJ2-7 and V is TRBV28; 7 nucleotides match TRBD1. The CDR3 totals 14 residues. Per the germline V gene, CDR1 is MDHEN and CDR2 is SYDVKM. V shed 5 bases, J shed 3 bases, and the junction held 7 bases outside the gene matches. In nucleotides, the CDR3 is TGTGCCAGCAGTCTACAGGGGCCTGGCTACGAGCAGTACTTC. Its protein product is CASSLQGPGYEQYF. Together with reference TRBV28 and TRBJ2-7, the CDR3 gives the full variable domain: DVKVTQSSRYLVKRTGEKVFLECVQDMDHENMFWYRQDPGLGLRLIYFSYDVKMKEKGDIPEGYSVSREKKERFSLILESASTNQTSMYLCASSLQGPGYEQYFGPGTRLTVT.

This clonotype was found a few times. The DNA for the CDR3 is TGTGCCAGCACCCCAGGGGGCCGTAACTATGGCTACACCTTC. This translates into CASTPGGRNYGYTF. The V call is TRBV5-4, the J call TRBJ1-2; 8 bases fit TRBD1. V dropped 6 bases and J dropped 1; count of bases not matched to a gene: 5. The CDR3 loop spans 14 amino acids. Germline V gene sequence: CDR1 SGHNT, CDR2 YYREEE (reference sequence).

There are many counts of this clonotype. The rearrangement uses TRBV5-1 and TRBJ2-7; weak D call: TRBD2 (6 bases). The CDR3 runs 15 residues. Germline lookup yields CDR1 SGHRS and CDR2 YFSETQ. The V gene lost 2 bases and the J gene lost 6 bases, with 18 bases spanning the gap. CDR3 loop: CASSFDSTSRREQYF. DNA of the CDR3: TGCGCCAGCAGCTTCGATTCGACTAGTCGTCGCGAGCAGTACTTC.